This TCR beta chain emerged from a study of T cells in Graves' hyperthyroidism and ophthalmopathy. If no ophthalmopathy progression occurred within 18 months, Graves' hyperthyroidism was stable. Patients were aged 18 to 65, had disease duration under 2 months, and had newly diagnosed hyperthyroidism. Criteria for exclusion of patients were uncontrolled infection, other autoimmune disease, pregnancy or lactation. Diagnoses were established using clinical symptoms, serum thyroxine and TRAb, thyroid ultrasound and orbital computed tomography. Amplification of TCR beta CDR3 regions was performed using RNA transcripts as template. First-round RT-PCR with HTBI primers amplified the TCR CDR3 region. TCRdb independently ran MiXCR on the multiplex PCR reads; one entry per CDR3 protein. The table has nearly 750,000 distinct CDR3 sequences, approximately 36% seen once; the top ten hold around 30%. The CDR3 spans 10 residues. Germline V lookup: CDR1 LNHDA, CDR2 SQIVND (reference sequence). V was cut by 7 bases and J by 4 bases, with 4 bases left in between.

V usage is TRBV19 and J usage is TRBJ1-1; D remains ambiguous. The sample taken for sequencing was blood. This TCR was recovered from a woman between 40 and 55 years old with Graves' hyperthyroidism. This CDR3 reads CASTVTEAFF. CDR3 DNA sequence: TGTGCCAGTACCGTCACTGAAGCTTTCTTT. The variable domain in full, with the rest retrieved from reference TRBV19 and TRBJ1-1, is DGGITQSPKYLFRKEGQNVTLSCEQNLNHDAMYWYRQDPGQGLRLIYYSQIVNDFQKGDIAEGYSVSREKKESFPLTVTSAQKNPTAFYLCASTVTEAFFGQGTRLTVV.